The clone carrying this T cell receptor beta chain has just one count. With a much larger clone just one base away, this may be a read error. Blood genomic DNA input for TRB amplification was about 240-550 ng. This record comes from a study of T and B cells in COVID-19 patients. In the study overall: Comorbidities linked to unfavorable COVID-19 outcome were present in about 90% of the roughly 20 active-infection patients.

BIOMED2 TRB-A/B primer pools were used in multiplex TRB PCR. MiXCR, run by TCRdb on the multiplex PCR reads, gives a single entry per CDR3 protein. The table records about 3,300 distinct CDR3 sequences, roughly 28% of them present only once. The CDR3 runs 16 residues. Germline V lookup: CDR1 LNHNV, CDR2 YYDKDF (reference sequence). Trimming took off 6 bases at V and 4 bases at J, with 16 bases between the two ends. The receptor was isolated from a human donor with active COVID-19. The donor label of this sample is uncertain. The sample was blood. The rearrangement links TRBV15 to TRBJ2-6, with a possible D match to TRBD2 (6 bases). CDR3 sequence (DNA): TGTGCCACCAGGAGTGATGGGGGGTCCGGGGCCAACGTCCTGACTTTC. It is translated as CATRSDGGSGANVLTF.